What follows are 24 T cell receptor beta chains derived from one specimen sequenced in a study of blood T cell repertoires in COVID-19 (dated by TCRdb to the early 2020s). Preparation of the library involved the immunoSEQ multiplex PCR assay. In its TCRdb copy, this immuneACCESS table keeps in-frame sequences only and misses some clones. Where compared with another copy, unresolved V genes explain less than half of these, and the others have no known cause. The sample yields 310,000 or so clones; about nine tenths were counted once. Over 2% of the sample is taken by the ten largest. The sequencing sample was made of peripheral blood. The source of these receptors is a woman aged 45 to 65 who had recovered from COVID-19.

The V gene is TRBV30, the J gene TRBJ2-7, with D perhaps TRBD1 (6 bases). Trimming pared 5 bases from V and 5 bases from J, leaving 10 bases between. Per germline, CDR1 GTSNPN and CDR2 SVGIG (reference sequence). The CDR3 is 11 residues long. The CDR3 loop reads CAWAHRDEQYF. The CDR3 nucleotides read TGTGCCTGGGCCCACAGGGACGAGCAGTACTTC.

V gene TRBV30 combines with J gene TRBJ1-3; D uncertain. Trimming shortened V by 8 bases and J by 9 bases, and 11 bases separated the two germline ends. CDR3 length: 10 amino acids. Germline V gene sequence: CDR1 GTSNPN, CDR2 SVGIG (reference sequence). In DNA, the CDR3 is TGTGCCGGCAAACGCGGCACCATATATTTT. It translates to CAGKRGTIYF.

The chain couples TRBV12-3 or TRBV12-4 to TRBJ1-2, with D possibly TRBD1 on 5 matching bases. The CDR3 covers 12 residues. With 2 bases removed from V and 8 bases from J, the gap between germline ends came to 9 bases. The CDR3 here is CASSLRGRGYTF. CDR3 nucleotides: TGTGCCAGCAGTTTAAGGGGCCGGGGCTACACCTTC.

The genes are TRBV7-2 and TRBJ1-2, with TRBD1 matching over 9 bases. The CDR3 has 13 residues. Germline V gene data show CDR1 as SGHTA and CDR2 as FQGNSA. The junction had 1 base not matched to a gene; V was cut back by 5 bases and J by 3 bases. DNA of the CDR3: TGTGCCAGCAGCGGGGACAGGGACTATGGCTACACCTTC. Translated, it gives CASSGDRDYGYTF.

This clone was detected once. V gene TRBV20-1 combines with J gene TRBJ2-5; a weak D match, TRBD2 (6 bases). Germline CDR1 is DFQATT and CDR2 is SNEGSKA (reference sequence). Trimming cost V 8 bases and J 3 bases, with 10 bases left between them. The CDR3 runs 11 residues. The CDR3 nucleotides read TGCAGTTTAGCGGAAGAAGAGACCCAGTACTTC. Amino acid sequence: CSLAEEETQYF.

The J gene is TRBJ2-7, the V gene TRBV5-4, with 7 bases fitting TRBD2. The CDR3 has 13 residues. Germline assignment: CDR1 SGHNT and CDR2 YYREEE (reference sequence). The J segment lost 6 bases and the V segment lost 4 bases, leaving 7 bases of the junction unmatched. CDR3 amino acids: CASSATSSLEQYF. CDR3 nucleotide sequence: TGTGCCAGCAGCGCGACTAGCAGCCTCGAGCAGTACTTC. The full variable domain, rest sourced from reference TRBV5-4 and TRBJ2-7, is ETGVTQSPTHLIKTRGQQVTLRCSSQSGHNTVSWYQQALGQGPQFIFQYYREEENGRGNFPPRFSGLQFPNYSSELNVNALELDDSALYLCASSATSSLEQYFGPGTRLTVT.

This clone was found many times. The chain couples TRBV5-4 to TRBJ2-5, with TRBD1 matching over 7 bases. V lost 4 bases and J lost 5; bases outside the gene matches: 2. In germline, CDR1 is SGHNT, CDR2 YYREEE (reference sequence). CDR3 length: 12 amino acids. The CDR3 DNA reads as TGTGCCAGCAGCCCCAGGGGGGAGACCCAGTACTTC. Translating it yields CASSPRGETQYF.

J is TRBJ1-2 and V is TRBV10-2; D uncertain. Germline lookup yields CDR1 WSHSY and CDR2 SAAADI. V lost 3 bases and J lost 4, with 15 bases in between. This CDR3 is 15 amino acids long. CDR3 sequence: CASSDPASSLYGYTF. The DNA of the CDR3 is TGCGCCAGCAGTGATCCCGCGTCCTCTCTCTATGGCTACACCTTC.

The chain couples TRBV4-2 to TRBJ1-4; 7 bases line up with TRBD1. This CDR3 has 15 residues. The germline CDR1 and CDR2 sequences are LGHNA and YNFKEQ. Unmatched junction bases numbered 7, after V lost 5 bases and J lost 4 bases. The chain's CDR3 is CASSVRQGHNEKLFF. The DNA of the CDR3 is TGTGCCAGCAGCGTCCGACAGGGACATAATGAAAAACTGTTTTTT.

The chain joins TRBV2 to TRBJ2-3; unclear D gene. V was trimmed by 6 bases and J by 5 bases, leaving 9 bases between them. This CDR3 is 12 amino acids long. Germline lookup yields CDR1 SNHLY and CDR2 FYNNEI. DNA for the CDR3: TGTGCCAGCAGACCCGGTGTAGATACGCAGTATTTT. Translating it yields CASRPGVDTQYF.

The rearrangement links TRBV19 to TRBJ1-1; D unclear. V was trimmed by 4 bases and J by 0 bases, leaving 12 bases between them. The CDR3 is made up of 15 amino acids. In germline, CDR1 is LNHDA, CDR2 SQIVND (reference sequence). The CDR3 DNA reads TGTGCCAGTAGTACGGTGGGCACGTTGAACACTGAAGCTTTCTTT. Translation gives CASSTVGTLNTEAFF.

This clone was detected only once. The rearrangement uses TRBV7-2 and TRBJ1-6; D is undetermined. Germline V CDR1 and CDR2: SGHTA, FQGNSA. The CDR3 spans 15 residues. V was cut by 2 bases and J by 0 bases, with 5 bases left in between. In DNA form, the CDR3 reads TGTGCCAGCAGCTTAATGAGCTCCTATAATTCACCCCTCCACTTT. Amino acids: CASSLMSSYNSPLHF.

V usage is TRBV7-9 and J usage is TRBJ1-2; D is unresolved. This CDR3 is 18 amino acids long. The V end lost 7 bases, the J end lost 8 bases, and 32 bases lay between the germline ends. Germline lookup yields CDR1 SEHNR and CDR2 FQNEAQ (reference sequence). In DNA form, the CDR3 reads TGTGCCAGCACCCTTGGGCCGGTTAGGGTTGAGTACGCGGGAGGCTACACCTTC. Amino acid sequence: CASTLGPVRVEYAGGYTF. Together with reference TRBV7-9 and TRBJ1-2, the CDR3 gives the full variable domain: DTGVSQNPRHKITKRGQNVTFRCDPISEHNRLYWYRQTLGQGPEFLTYFQNEAQLEKSRLLSDRFSAERPKGSFSTLEIQRTEQGDSAMYLCASTLGPVRVEYAGGYTFGSGTRLTVV.

The chain is built from TRBV7-2 and TRBJ1-2; D uncertain. This CDR3 region has 14 residues. V was pared by 5 bases and J by 8 bases, with 18 bases between. Germline CDR1 and CDR2: SGHTA and FQGNSA. CDR3 in amino acids: CASSDRVVTGGYTF. The CDR3 coding sequence is TGTGCCAGCAGCGACCGAGTGGTTACGGGAGGCTACACCTTC.

The chain links TRBV11-2 to TRBJ2-7, with 7 nucleotides matching TRBD1. This CDR3 contains 13 residues. V lost 5 bases to trimming and J lost 9 bases; unmatched junction nucleotides: 10. The germline gives CDR1 SGHAT, CDR2 FQNNGV. The CDR3 sequence is CASSPDRFIGQYF. The CDR3 nucleotides are TGTGCCAGCAGCCCGGACAGGTTTATCGGGCAGTACTTC.

The chain is built from TRBV7-3 and TRBJ1-1; maybe TRBD1 (6 bases). CDR1 and CDR2 from the germline V gene are SGHTA and FQGTGA. Trimming took 4 bases from V and 5 from J, leaving 26 bases between them. CDR3 length: 18 residues. CDR3 bases: TGTGCCAGCAGCTCCTCCGGGACACCGAAGTGGAGTGGGACTGAAGCTTTCTTT. Its protein product is CASSSSGTPKWSGTEAFF.

This chain connects TRBV4-2 to TRBJ2-3; no definite D call. Germline V gene sequence: CDR1 LGHNA, CDR2 YNFKEQ. V was cut by 3 bases and J by 6 bases, with 7 bases left in between. There are 12 residues in the CDR3. CDR3 coding DNA: TGTGCCAGCAGCCAGGTCAGGGATACGCAGTATTTT. Its protein product is CASSQVRDTQYF.

The chain employs TRBV4-2 and TRBJ2-1; 7 bases match TRBD2. The V and J ends lost 1 base and 0 bases, in that order; junction bases with no gene match: 6. The CDR3 is 17 amino acids. The germline V gene encodes CDR1 LGHNA and CDR2 YNFKEQ. DNA for the CDR3: TGTGCCAGCAGCCAAGGTCTAGCGGATAGCTCCTACAATGAGCAGTTCTTC. Residues: CASSQGLADSSYNEQFF.

This clone was detected ten times or more. The J gene is TRBJ1-2, the V gene TRBV29-1; 7 bases map to TRBD1. The germline V gene has CDR1 SQVTM and CDR2 ANQGSEA. Trimming took 7 bases from V and 6 from J; bases not matched to a gene: 8. This CDR3 contains 12 residues. The CDR3, as DNA: TGCAGCGCCCTGGGACAGCGACATGGCTACACCTTC. Translated, it gives CSALGQRHGYTF. Variable domain in full (rest from reference TRBV29-1 and TRBJ1-2): SAVISQKPSRDICQRGTSLTIQCQVDSQVTMMFWYRQQPGQSLTLIATANQGSEATYESGFVIDKFPISRPNLTFSTLTVSNMSPEDSSIYLCSALGQRHGYTFGSGTRLTVV.

V is TRBV30 and J is TRBJ1-2; 9 bases are shared with TRBD1. V lost 4 bases to trimming and J lost 4 bases; unmatched junction nucleotides: 4. The germline V gene encodes CDR1 GTSNPN and CDR2 SVGIG (reference sequence). This CDR3 spans 13 amino acids. The CDR3 sequence is CAWKTGGRYGYTF. The DNA of the CDR3 is TGTGCCTGGAAGACAGGGGGACGCTATGGCTACACCTTC.

The CDR3 nucleotides are TGTGCCAGCGCGAACCGGGACAGGGTTGTTTTTGACTATGGCTACACCTTC. It specifies CASANRDRVVFDYGYTF. The chain is built from TRBV5-6 and TRBJ1-2, with 9 positions matching TRBD1. The junction had 16 bases not matched to a gene; V was cut back by 7 bases and J by 3 bases. The CDR3 length is 17 residues. CDR1 SGHDT and CDR2 YYEEEE come from the germline V gene. Filled out from reference TRBV5-6 and TRBJ1-2, the complete variable domain reads DAGVTQSPTHLIKTRGQQVTLRCSPKSGHDTVSWYQQALGQGPQFIFQYYEEEERQRGNFPDRFSGHQFPNYSSELNVNALLLGDSALYLCASANRDRVVFDYGYTFGSGTRLTVV.

The V and J genes are TRBV30 and TRBJ2-1; D call uncertain. The CDR3 extends over 12 amino acids. Germline CDR1 reads GTSNPN; CDR2 reads SVGIG (reference sequence). Trimming took off 1 base at V and 9 bases at J, with 10 bases between the two ends. CDR3 bases: TGTGCCTGGAGTGGAGAGGTCGGTGAGCAGTTCTTC. It codes for CAWSGEVGEQFF.

The CDR3 region is CASSSETTYKNIQYF. As DNA, the CDR3 is TGTGCCAGCAGTTCGGAGACGACGTACAAAAACATTCAGTACTTC. This chain uses TRBV6-5 with TRBJ2-4, with D unresolved. V shed 4 bases and J shed 3 bases, with 13 bases lying between them. The CDR3 length is 15 residues. Germline V gene sequence: CDR1 MNHEY, CDR2 SVGAGI.

The J gene is TRBJ2-2, the V gene TRBV4-2; 8 bases fit TRBD1. Germline-derived CDR1 and CDR2 are LGHNA and YNFKEQ. CDR3 size: 14 residues. Germline trimming cut 7 bases from V and 7 bases from J; bases unmatched to any gene: 8. The CDR3 here is CASTDRGGIGELFF. The CDR3 DNA reads TGTGCCAGCACCGACAGGGGAGGCATCGGGGAGCTGTTTTTT.